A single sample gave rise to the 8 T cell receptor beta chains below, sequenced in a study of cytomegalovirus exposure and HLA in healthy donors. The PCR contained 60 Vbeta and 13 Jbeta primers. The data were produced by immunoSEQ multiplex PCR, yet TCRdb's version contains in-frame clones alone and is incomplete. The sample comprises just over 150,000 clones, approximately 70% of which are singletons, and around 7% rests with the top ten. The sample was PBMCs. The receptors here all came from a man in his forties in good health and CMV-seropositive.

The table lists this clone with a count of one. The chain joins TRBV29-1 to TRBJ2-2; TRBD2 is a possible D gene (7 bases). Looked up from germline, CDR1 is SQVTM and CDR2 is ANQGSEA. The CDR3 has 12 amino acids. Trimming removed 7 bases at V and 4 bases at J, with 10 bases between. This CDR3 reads CSAGEGTGELFF. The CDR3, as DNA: TGCAGCGCAGGGGAGGGCACCGGGGAGCTGTTTTTT.

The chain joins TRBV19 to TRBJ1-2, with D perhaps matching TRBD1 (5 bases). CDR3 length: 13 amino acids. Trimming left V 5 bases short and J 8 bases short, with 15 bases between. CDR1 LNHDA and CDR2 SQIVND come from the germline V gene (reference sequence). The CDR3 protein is CASSARGDAGYTF. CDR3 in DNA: TGTGCCAGTAGTGCCCGGGGGGACGCGGGCTACACCTTC.

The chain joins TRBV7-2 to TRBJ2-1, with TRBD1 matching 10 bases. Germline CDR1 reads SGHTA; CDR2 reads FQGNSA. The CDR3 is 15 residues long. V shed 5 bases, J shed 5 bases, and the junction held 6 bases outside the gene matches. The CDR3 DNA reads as TGTGCCAGCAGCCAGGGACAGGGGTACAACAATGAGCAGTTCTTC. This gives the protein CASSQGQGYNNEQFF.

The DNA of the CDR3 is TGTGCCAGCAGCTTTCCCCAGGGTCCCCCGGTGGATCGCTATGGCTACACCTTC. This codes for CASSFPQGPPVDRYGYTF. V gene TRBV5-6 combines with J gene TRBJ1-2; perhaps TRBD1 as D (5 bases). The CDR3 is 18 amino acids. Between the trimmed V and J ends, which lost 2 bases and 4 bases, there was a span of 24 bases. Germline-derived CDR1 and CDR2 are SGHDT and YYEEEE.

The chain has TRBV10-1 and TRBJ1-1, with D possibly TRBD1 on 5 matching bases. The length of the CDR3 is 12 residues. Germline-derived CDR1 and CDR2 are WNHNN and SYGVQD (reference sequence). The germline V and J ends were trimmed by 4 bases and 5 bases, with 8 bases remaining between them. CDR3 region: CASSVGRTEAFF. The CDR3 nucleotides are TGCGCCAGCAGTGTGGGGCGGACTGAAGCTTTCTTT.

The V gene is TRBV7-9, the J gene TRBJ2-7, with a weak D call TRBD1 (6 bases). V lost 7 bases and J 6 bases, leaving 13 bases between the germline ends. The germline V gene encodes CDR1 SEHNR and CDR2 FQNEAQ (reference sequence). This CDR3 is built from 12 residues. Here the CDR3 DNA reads TGTGCCAGCACAGTGGCAGGGGTCGAGCAGTACTTC. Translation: CASTVAGVEQYF.

For the CDR3, the DNA is TGTGCCAGCAGTGAAAGGGCAGGGGTCGACTACGAGCAGTACTTC. It is translated as CASSERAGVDYEQYF. The gene calls are TRBV6-4 and TRBJ2-7; maybe TRBD1 (6 bases). Germline lookup yields CDR1 MRHNA and CDR2 SNTAGT. The CDR3 is 15 amino acids. With 3 bases removed from V and 3 bases from J, the gap between germline ends came to 15 bases.

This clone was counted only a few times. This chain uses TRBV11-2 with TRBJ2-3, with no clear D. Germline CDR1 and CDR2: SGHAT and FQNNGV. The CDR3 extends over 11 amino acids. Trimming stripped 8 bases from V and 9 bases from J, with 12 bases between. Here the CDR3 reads CASSQLGTQYF. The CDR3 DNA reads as TGTGCCAGCTCCCAGCTCGGGACGCAGTATTTT.